These T cell receptor beta chains were read from a single sample in a study of cytomegalovirus exposure and HLA in healthy donors. Clones were sequenced by immunoSEQ multiplex PCR, and TCRdb holds only the in-frame ones, with some missing. Counted here are roughly 100,000 clones, about 80% occurring once; the ten biggest clones make up approximately 9.9%. The sample was PBMCs. The receptors were sampled from a man between 18 and 29 years old in good health and CMV-seropositive. Both conserved end residues are part of each CDR3. The D gene is left open where the match is weak. The size of a clone is reported for some rows only, either as once, few or many, or as a class for expanded clones.

>once|TRBV18|TRBJ1-1|.
CASSPGQQGEAFF
TGTGCCAGCTCACCAGGGCAACAGGGTGAAGCTTTCTTT
>.|TRBV29-1|TRBJ1-1|.
CSASQGTEAFF
TGCAGCGCCTCGCAGGGAACTGAAGCTTTCTTT
>.|TRBV4-1|TRBJ2-3|.
CASSQVSEVWWLVTDTQYF
TGCGCCAGCAGCCAAGTTAGTGAGGTATGGTGGTTAGTCACAGATACGCAGTATTTT
>few|TRBV28|TRBJ2-5|TRBD1
CASSKPGTEETQYF
TGTGCCAGCAGTAAACCCGGGACAGAAGAGACCCAGTACTTC
>.|TRBV2|TRBJ2-4|.
CASTYHLAKNIQYF
TGTGCCAGCACCTACCACCTAGCCAAAAACATTCAGTACTTC
>.|TRBV5-6|TRBJ1-6|.
CASRGGQNNSPLHF
TGTGCCAGCAGAGGCGGGCAGAATAATTCACCCCTCCACTTT
>.|TRBV27|TRBJ2-5|TRBD1
CASSPPDRGPETQYF
TGTGCCAGCAGTCCCCCCGACAGGGGGCCAGAGACCCAGTACTTC
>.|TRBV28|TRBJ1-5|.
CASSLTGRAQPQHF
TGTGCCAGCAGTTTAACAGGCAGGGCTCAGCCCCAGCATTTT
>.|TRBV5-6|TRBJ2-7|TRBD1
CASSLDRGYYEQYF
TGTGCCAGCAGCTTGGACAGGGGTTACTACGAGCAGTACTTC
>few|TRBV10-2|TRBJ2-5|TRBD2
CASRSLAGGRETQYF
TGCGCCAGCAGATCCCTAGCGGGGGGCAGAGAGACCCAGTACTTC
>once|TRBV2|TRBJ2-5|.
CASSGGRWLEETQYF
TGTGCCAGCAGTGGGGGGAGGTGGCTAGAAGAGACCCAGTACTTC
>.|TRBV2|TRBJ2-3|TRBD2
CASRETSGVVDTQYF
TGTGCCAGCAGAGAGACTAGCGGGGTCGTCGATACGCAGTATTTT
>.|TRBV7-6|TRBJ2-7|TRBD2
CASSLEGTRNYEQYF
TGTGCCAGCAGCTTAGAGGGGACTAGGAACTACGAGCAGTACTTC
>.|TRBV6-5|TRBJ1-1|.
CASSYRGRTEAFF
TGTGCCAGCAGTTACAGGGGTCGGACTGAAGCTTTCTTT
>few|TRBV23-1|TRBJ2-7|.
CASSQSGAASYEQYF
TGCGCCAGCAGTCAATCAGGGGCCGCCTCCTACGAGCAGTACTTC
>.|TRBV2|TRBJ1-5|TRBD1
CASSGDRGTQPQHF
TGTGCCAGCAGCGGGGACAGGGGCACTCAGCCCCAGCATTTT
>.|TRBV28|TRBJ1-2|TRBD1
CASSPTGLINYGYTF
TGTGCCAGCAGTCCGACAGGGCTTATAAACTATGGCTACACCTTC
>.|TRBV11-1|TRBJ1-5|.
CASSSDRDQPQHF
TGTGCCAGCAGCTCGGACAGAGATCAGCCCCAGCATTTT
>.|TRBV5-1|TRBJ2-7|.
CASSLISGEAYEQYF
TGCGCCAGCAGCTTGATTTCGGGGGAAGCCTACGAGCAGTACTTC
>.|TRBV27|TRBJ1-2|.
CASSPLTGYGYTF
TGTGCCAGCAGTCCCCTGACAGGCTATGGCTACACCTTC
>.|TRBV6-6|TRBJ2-1|.
CASSYLGRREQFF
TGTGCCAGCAGTTACTTGGGTCGGAGGGAGCAGTTCTTC
>.|TRBV18|TRBJ2-6|TRBD1
CASSLSGTGGDGANVLTF
TGTGCCAGCTCACTCTCCGGGACAGGGGGCGATGGGGCCAACGTCCTGACTTTC
>.|TRBV18|TRBJ1-3|.
CASSPGSSGNTIYF
TGTGCCAGCTCACCAGGCAGCTCTGGAAACACCATATATTTT
>.|TRBV5-1|TRBJ2-7|TRBD1
CASSLTGTEYEQYF
TGCGCCAGCAGCCTTACCGGGACAGAGTACGAGCAGTACTTC
>.|TRBV4-1|TRBJ1-4|.
CASSQVLATNEKLFF
TGCGCCAGCAGCCAAGTTCTAGCAACTAATGAAAAACTGTTTTTT
>.|TRBV5-1|TRBJ2-1|.
CASSLVPPSSYNEQFF
TGCGCCAGCAGCTTGGTACCCCCCAGCTCCTACAATGAGCAGTTCTTC
>once|TRBV2|TRBJ2-1|.
CASSGGGARQFF
TGTGCCAGCAGTGGTGGGGGGGCCCGCCAGTTCTTC
>.|TRBV5-4|TRBJ1-2|.
CASSFEQNYGYTF
TGTGCCAGCAGCTTCGAACAGAACTATGGCTACACCTTC
>.|TRBV13|TRBJ2-7|TRBD2
CASSAGTSGGSYEQYF
TGTGCCAGCAGCGCGGGGACTAGCGGGGGCTCCTACGAGCAGTACTTC
>.|TRBV10-3|TRBJ1-5|TRBD1
CAIGTEQGYQPQHF
TGTGCCATAGGGACCGAACAGGGGTATCAGCCCCAGCATTTT
>.|TRBV12-2|TRBJ2-1|.
CASRPGTHSYNEQFF
TGTGCAAGTCGCCCCGGGACTCACTCCTACAATGAGCAGTTCTTC
>.|TRBV18|TRBJ2-7|.
CASSPGGTVGYEQYF
TGTGCCAGCTCACCTGGGGGGACAGTGGGTTACGAGCAGTACTTC
>.|TRBV6-5|TRBJ2-3|TRBD1
CASRGQAYTDTQYF
TGTGCCAGCAGGGGACAGGCTTACACAGATACGCAGTATTTT
>.|TRBV27|TRBJ2-1|TRBD2
CASSLGLAEQFF
TGTGCCAGCAGTTTGGGACTAGCTGAGCAGTTCTTC
>.|TRBV6-5|TRBJ2-7|.
CASSYRPGGPYEQYF
TGTGCCAGCAGTTACCGACCCGGGGGGCCCTACGAGCAGTACTTC
>.|TRBV2|TRBJ2-5|TRBD2
CASRTGTSGGETQYF
TGTGCCAGCAGGACCGGGACTAGCGGGGGGGAGACCCAGTACTTC
>medium-sized|TRBV6-4|TRBJ2-1|TRBD2
CASSAGTSGDNEQFF
TGTGCCAGCAGCGCCGGGACTAGTGGGGACAATGAGCAGTTCTTC
>few|TRBV2|TRBJ2-1|.
CASSEGIGREISNEQFF
TGTGCCAGCAGTGAAGGGATCGGCAGGGAAATTAGCAATGAGCAGTTCTTC
>.|TRBV5-8|TRBJ2-1|.
CASRLQGFSYNEQFF
TGTGCCAGCAGGCTGCAGGGGTTCTCCTACAATGAGCAGTTCTTC
>.|TRBV6-5|TRBJ1-3|.
CASIGGQPGNTIYF
TGTGCCAGCATCGGAGGGCAACCTGGAAACACCATATATTTT
>.|TRBV10-3|TRBJ2-5|.
CAISTTSASETQYF
TGTGCCATCAGTACGACTAGTGCCTCAGAGACCCAGTACTTC
>.|TRBV27|TRBJ1-2|.
CASSPIGGGYGYTF
TGTGCCAGCAGCCCTATTGGGGGCGGGTATGGCTACACCTTC
>.|TRBV19|TRBJ1-1|TRBD1
CASRVGQGRAFF
TGTGCCAGTAGGGTGGGACAGGGTCGAGCTTTCTTT
>.|TRBV5-1|TRBJ2-5|.
CASSLVARGEAQYF
TGCGCCAGCAGCTTGGTCGCCAGGGGTGAGGCCCAGTACTTC
>.|TRBV11-1|TRBJ2-7|TRBD1
CASSSSRGEQYF
TGTGCCAGCAGCTCCTCCAGGGGGGAGCAGTACTTC
>.|TRBV6-6|TRBJ1-4|.
CASSYSTVLNEKLFF
TGTGCCAGCAGTTACTCGACAGTACTTAATGAAAAACTGTTTTTT
>.|TRBV7-2|TRBJ2-7|TRBD2
CASSLELAAYEQYF
TGTGCCAGCAGCTTAGAGCTAGCGGCGTACGAGCAGTACTTC
>.|TRBV30|TRBJ2-7|.
CAWRELSSYEQYF
TGTGCCTGGAGAGAACTAAGCTCCTACGAGCAGTACTTC
>.|TRBV9|TRBJ2-2|TRBD1
CASSVVSGGLTGELFF
TGTGCCAGCAGCGTAGTGTCAGGGGGCCTCACCGGGGAGCTGTTTTTT
>.|TRBV5-1|TRBJ2-3|TRBD2
CASFLGEGTDTQYF
TGCGCCAGCTTCCTGGGGGAGGGAACAGATACGCAGTATTTT
>.|TRBV2|TRBJ2-3|.
CASNEGRGDTQYF
TGTGCCAGCAATGAGGGGCGCGGAGATACGCAGTATTTT
>.|TRBV12-2|TRBJ2-5|.
CASRLVGLKETQYF
TGTGCAAGTCGCTTAGTAGGACTGAAAGAGACCCAGTACTTC
>.|TRBV10-3|TRBJ1-6|TRBD1
CAIRDREDSPLHF
TGTGCCATCAGGGACAGGGAGGATTCACCCCTCCACTTT
>.|TRBV19|TRBJ1-1|.
CATGSGDTEAFF
TGTGCCACCGGGTCCGGGGACACTGAAGCTTTCTTT
>.|TRBV28|TRBJ1-2|.
CASITTQSRYGYTF
TGTGCCAGCATTACAACCCAAAGTCGCTATGGCTACACCTTC
>.|TRBV11-2|TRBJ2-7|.
CASSLEAPPHEQYF
TGTGCCAGCAGCTTAGAAGCACCCCCCCACGAGCAGTACTTC
>few|TRBV7-6|TRBJ2-7|TRBD2
CASSLGLATYEQYF
TGTGCCAGCTCGCTGGGACTAGCGACCTACGAGCAGTACTTC